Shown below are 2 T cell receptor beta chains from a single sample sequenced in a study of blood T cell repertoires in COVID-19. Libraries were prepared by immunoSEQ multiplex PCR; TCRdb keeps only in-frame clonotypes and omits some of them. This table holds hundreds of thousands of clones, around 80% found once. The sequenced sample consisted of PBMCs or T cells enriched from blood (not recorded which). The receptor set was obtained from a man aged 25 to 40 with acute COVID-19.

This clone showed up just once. The CDR3 nucleotides are TGTGCCTGGACCGATTCGGACAGGAATACTGAAGCTTTCTTT. This gives the protein CAWTDSDRNTEAFF. This sequence joins TRBV30 and TRBJ1-1; 7 nucleotides match TRBD1. The CDR3 has 14 amino acids. Trimming took 4 bases from V and 5 from J; bases not matched to a gene: 10. The germline V gene encodes CDR1 GTSNPN and CDR2 SVGIG (reference sequence).

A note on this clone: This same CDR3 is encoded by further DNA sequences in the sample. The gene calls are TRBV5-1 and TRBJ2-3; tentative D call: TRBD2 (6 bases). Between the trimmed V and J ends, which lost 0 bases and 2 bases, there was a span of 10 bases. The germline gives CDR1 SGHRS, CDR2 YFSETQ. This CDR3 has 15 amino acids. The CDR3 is CASSLASGSTDTQYF. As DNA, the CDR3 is TGCGCCAGCAGCTTGGCAAGCGGGTCCACAGATACGCAGTATTTT.